This entry lists 31 T cell receptor beta chains sequenced from one sample in a study of cytomegalovirus exposure and HLA in healthy donors. Both 60 Vbeta primers and 13 Jbeta primers went into the PCR. TCRdb's table, derived via immunoSEQ multiplex PCR, lists solely in-frame clones and lacks some. The sample has approximately 140,000 clones, about three quarters seen once. Sequenced input: PBMCs. The receptors originated from a man between 35 and 55 years old in good health and CMV-seropositive.

Comments on this clone: One end of the junction is discordant with germline, which a read error may explain. The chain employs TRBV28 and TRBJ2-5; TRBD2 might be the D (6 bases). The germline gives CDR1 MDHEN, CDR2 SYDVKM. This CDR3 comprises 13 residues. The CDR3 sequence: CASRGVPGEAQYF. CDR3 coding DNA: TGTGCCAGCAGGGGTGTCCCGGGAGAGGCCCAGTACTTC.

This chain connects TRBV7-8 to TRBJ1-5; D gene ambiguous. CDR1 and CDR2 from the germline V gene are SGHVS and FQNEAQ. Trimming took 6 bases from V and 2 from J, leaving 5 bases between them. There are 12 residues in the CDR3. CDR3 bases: TGTGCCAGCAGGCAGGGCAATCAGCCCCAGCATTTT. Encoded protein: CASRQGNQPQHF.

The chain combines TRBV11-3 with TRBJ1-2; possible D gene TRBD1, 5 bases. Germline CDR1 and CDR2: SGHNT and YENEEA. Trimming shortened V by 5 bases and J by 8 bases, and 12 bases separated the two germline ends. The length of the CDR3 is 12 residues. The CDR3 region is CASSTTVHGYTF. The DNA for the CDR3 is TGTGCCAGCAGCACGACAGTACACGGCTACACCTTC.

The chain has TRBV7-2 and TRBJ2-7; D might be TRBD2 (5 bases). Trimming left V 0 bases short and J 2 bases short, with 8 bases between. Per the germline V gene, CDR1 is SGHTA and CDR2 is FQGNSA. The CDR3 consists of 14 residues. The CDR3 nucleotides are TGTGCCAGCAGCTTAGCTGGAGGCCCCTACGAGCAGTACTTC. Translated: CASSLAGGPYEQYF.

This clone appeared a few times. V is TRBV28 and J is TRBJ2-3; 14 bases line up with TRBD2. This CDR3 has 17 residues. Germline V gene sequence: CDR1 MDHEN, CDR2 SYDVKM. The trim removed 4 bases at V and 6 bases at J, leaving 9 bases unmatched. The CDR3 DNA reads as TGTGCCAGCAGTTCCCTCGGGACTAGCGGGAGAATGGATACGCAGTATTTT. Translating gives CASSSLGTSGRMDTQYF.

This clone has only a few counts. V is TRBV5-5 and J is TRBJ1-5; D unresolved. The V end lost 2 bases, the J end lost 8 bases, and 11 bases lay between the germline ends. The CDR3 extends over 13 amino acids. In germline, CDR1 is SGHKS, CDR2 YYEKEE (reference sequence). The CDR3 sequence is CASSLSSEEPQHF. The CDR3 nucleotides are TGTGCCAGCAGCTTATCCAGCGAAGAGCCCCAGCATTTT.

The V call is TRBV5-6, the J call TRBJ1-1, with 7 bases identical to TRBD1. The trim removed 4 bases at V and 1 base at J, leaving 4 bases unmatched. This CDR3 contains 14 residues. Germline V gives CDR1 SGHDT, CDR2 YYEEEE. CDR3 residues: CASSTDRENTEAFF. The CDR3 DNA sequence: TGTGCCAGCAGCACCGACAGGGAGAACACTGAAGCTTTCTTT.

This clone was seen more than once but under ten times. The chain couples TRBV5-8 to TRBJ1-2; D is perhaps TRBD1 (6 bases). Trimming shortened V by 3 bases and J by 4 bases, and 16 bases separated the two germline ends. The CDR3 spans 15 residues. The germline gives CDR1 SGHTS, CDR2 YDEGEE. For the CDR3, the DNA is TGTGCCAGCAGCTCCGCCGCAGGGGTAACCTATGGCTACACCTTC. Translating it yields CASSSAAGVTYGYTF.

The chain recombines TRBV6-6 with TRBJ2-5; possible D gene TRBD1, 5 bases. Per the germline V gene, CDR1 is MNHNY and CDR2 is SVGAGI (reference sequence). Trimming stripped 7 bases from V and 5 bases from J, with 14 bases between. The CDR3 is 13 amino acids. The CDR3 nucleotides are TGTGCCAGCACAAGGGGTGCGTTGGAGACCCAGTACTTC. Translating gives CASTRGALETQYF.

The chain is built from TRBV7-2 and TRBJ2-5; D may be TRBD1 (5 bases). Germline CDR1 is SGHTA and CDR2 is FQGNSA. The V and J ends lost 5 bases and 4 bases respectively, with 11 bases between them. The CDR3 consists of 13 residues. CDR3: CASSRQTGETQYF. The CDR3 DNA is TGTGCCAGCAGCCGACAGACCGGAGAGACCCAGTACTTC.

The chain couples TRBV27 to TRBJ2-2, with 11 bases that match TRBD1. With V trimmed by 7 bases and J by 1 base, 11 bases remained unmatched. The germline V gene has CDR1 MNHEY and CDR2 SMNVEV (reference sequence). The CDR3 runs 18 residues. DNA for the CDR3: TGTGCCAGCACCAGGACAGGGGGCTCCTACCAGAACACCGGGGAGCTGTTTTTT. Translating gives CASTRTGGSYQNTGELFF.

The rearrangement joins TRBV10-3 to TRBJ1-5; 7 bases are shared with TRBD1. This CDR3 contains 13 residues. Germline CDR1 is ENHRY and CDR2 is SYGVKD. Trimming at V came to 6 bases and at J to 7 bases, leaving 6 bases not matched to a gene. In DNA, the CDR3 is TGTGCCATCAGAGCCGACAGGGAGCAGCCCCAGCATTTT. Encoded protein: CAIRADREQPQHF.

The chain uses TRBV12-5 and TRBJ2-7; D is ambiguous. V shed 5 bases and J shed 6 bases, with 11 bases lying between them. The CDR3 runs to 12 residues. CDR1 and CDR2 from the germline V gene are LGHNT and FRNRAP. The CDR3 nucleotides read TGTGCTAGTGGTCTCCAGGTTTCCGAGCAGTACTTC. Translation: CASGLQVSEQYF.

For this clone: Sequence at one end of the junction differs from germline and may be a read error. The rearrangement uses TRBV7-9 and TRBJ1-1, with a possible D match to TRBD1 (5 bases). This CDR3 is built from 13 residues. Germline V gene lookup returns CDR1 SEHNR and CDR2 FQNEAQ (reference sequence). The DNA for the CDR3 is TGTTCCAGCAGCGCCGACAGGAACACTGAAGCTTTCTTT. It encodes CSSSADRNTEAFF. The full variable domain, in which reference TRBV7-9 and TRBJ1-1 provide the parts outside the CDR3, is DTGVSQNPRHKITKRGQNVTFRCDPISEHNRLYWYRQTLGQGPEFLTYFQNEAQLEKSRLLSDRFSAERPKGSFSTLEIQRTEQGDSAMYLCSSSADRNTEAFFGQGTRLTVV.

The chain uses TRBV19 and TRBJ2-2, with a tentative D call TRBD2 (5 bases). The CDR3 has 17 residues. Trimming took 0 bases from V and 1 from J, leaving 12 bases between them. Germline V gene data show CDR1 as LNHDA and CDR2 as SQIVND (reference sequence). The CDR3 loop is CASSIDLRGMNTGELFF. The CDR3 DNA follows: TGTGCCAGTAGTATAGATCTTCGAGGGATGAACACCGGGGAGCTGTTTTTT. Full variable domain (rest looked up from reference TRBV19 and TRBJ2-2): DGGITQSPKYLFRKEGQNVTLSCEQNLNHDAMYWYRQDPGQGLRLIYYSQIVNDFQKGDIAEGYSVSREKKESFPLTVTSAQKNPTAFYLCASSIDLRGMNTGELFFGEGSRLTVL.

This sequence joins TRBV10-3 and TRBJ2-5; perhaps TRBD2 as D (5 bases). The DNA end is a closer match to TRBJ2-7, so the J assignment may be wrong. The germline CDR1 and CDR2 sequences are ENHRY and SYGVKD. The CDR3 is 16 residues long. The DNA of the CDR3 is TGTGCCATCATAATCGATCCCCTAGCCTTCAGCTACGAGCAGTACTTC. Residues: CAIIIDPLAFSYEQYF.

The gene calls are TRBV5-8 and TRBJ1-2, with D possibly matching TRBD1 (6 bases). The germline V gene encodes CDR1 SGHTS and CDR2 YDEGEE. The CDR3 covers 12 residues. The V gene lost 4 bases and the J gene lost 3 bases, with 7 bases spanning the gap. CDR3 amino acids: CASSHRDYGYTF. CDR3 DNA sequence: TGTGCCAGCAGCCACAGGGACTATGGCTACACCTTC. The full variable domain, completed using reference TRBV5-8 and TRBJ1-2, is EAGVTQSPTHLIKTRGQQATLRCSPISGHTSVYWYQQALGLGLQFLLWYDEGEERNRGNFPPRFSGRQFPNYSSELNVNALELEDSALYLCASSHRDYGYTFGSGTRLTVV.

V is TRBV7-3 and J is TRBJ2-5; no clear D gene. From germline, CDR1 is SGHTA and CDR2 FQGTGA. The V and J ends lost 2 bases and 2 bases respectively, with 9 bases between them. The CDR3 is 14 amino acids. The CDR3 loop is CASSLGPQQETQYF. For the CDR3, the DNA is TGTGCCAGCAGCTTAGGGCCACAACAAGAGACCCAGTACTTC.

The gene calls are TRBV10-3 and TRBJ1-1; a possible D gene is TRBD1 (6 bases). CDR1 ENHRY and CDR2 SYGVKD come from the germline V gene. The CDR3 consists of 11 residues. Trimming took 6 bases from V and 8 from J, leaving 10 bases between them. The CDR3 spells CAISRGAEAFF. The CDR3 DNA follows: TGTGCCATCAGCCGGGGGGCCGAAGCTTTCTTT.

The CDR3 reads CASRTGTGSGGGYTF. Here the CDR3 DNA reads TGCGCCAGCAGGACTGGCACAGGGTCAGGAGGCGGCTACACCTTC. This chain uses TRBV5-1 with TRBJ1-2, with a tentative D call TRBD1 (6 bases). Trimming took off 5 bases at V and 8 bases at J, with 22 bases between the two ends. The CDR3 contains 15 residues. Germline CDR1 and CDR2: SGHRS and YFSETQ. Supplemented by reference TRBV5-1 and TRBJ1-2, the full variable domain reads KAGVTQTPRYLIKTRGQQVTLSCSPISGHRSVSWYQQTPGQGLQFLFEYFSETQRNKGNFPGRFSGRQFSNSRSEMNVSTLELGDSALYLCASRTGTGSGGGYTFGSGTRLTVV.

The rearrangement joins TRBV5-1 to TRBJ2-7; D may be TRBD2 (6 bases). The CDR3 spans 15 residues. V shed 0 bases and J shed 1 base, with 11 bases lying between them. Germline V gene sequence: CDR1 SGHRS, CDR2 YFSETQ. As DNA, the CDR3 is TGCGCCAGCAGCTTGGAGTTGGAGGGGTCCTACGAGCAGTACTTC. It is translated as CASSLELEGSYEQYF. The variable domain in full, completed from reference TRBV5-1 and TRBJ2-7, reads KAGVTQTPRYLIKTRGQQVTLSCSPISGHRSVSWYQQTPGQGLQFLFEYFSETQRNKGNFPGRFSGRQFSNSRSEMNVSTLELGDSALYLCASSLELEGSYEQYFGPGTRLTVT.

V is TRBV7-2 and J is TRBJ2-7; the match to TRBD2 covers 9 bases. Germline V gene data show CDR1 as SGHTA and CDR2 as FQGNSA. CDR3 length: 15 amino acids. J was trimmed by 4 bases and V by 5 bases; bases with no gene match: 9. Here the CDR3 reads CASSPVVAGAYEQYF. The CDR3 bases are TGTGCCAGCAGCCCCGTGGTAGCGGGAGCGTACGAGCAGTACTTC.

The chain joins TRBV4-2 to TRBJ2-7, with a possible D match to TRBD2 (6 bases). Germline CDR1 reads LGHNA; CDR2 reads YNFKEQ. The CDR3 is made up of 15 amino acids. V lost 6 bases, J lost 0 bases, and 15 bases lay in between. The CDR3 region is CASSPKPTSSYEQYF. Here the CDR3 DNA reads TGTGCCAGCAGTCCAAAGCCGACTAGCTCCTACGAGCAGTACTTC.

The chain has TRBV5-1 and TRBJ2-1; 8 bases fit TRBD2. V was pared by 5 bases and J by 5 bases, with 3 bases of the junction left unmatched. CDR3 length: 13 amino acids. Looked up from germline, CDR1 is SGHRS and CDR2 is YFSETQ. CDR3 DNA sequence: TGCGCCAGCAGGGACGGGGGGGACAATGAGCAGTTCTTC. Its protein is CASRDGGDNEQFF.

The chain recombines TRBV13 with TRBJ2-2, with 13 bases lining up with TRBD2. CDR1 and CDR2 (germline): PRHDT, FYEKMQ (reference sequence). The CDR3 sequence is 18 residues long. V lost 4 bases to trimming and J lost 4 bases; unmatched junction nucleotides: 9. CDR3 DNA: TGTGCCAGCAGCTGGGTCAGACTAGCGGGAGGTGGCACCGGGGAGCTGTTTTTT. Translated, it gives CASSWVRLAGGGTGELFF.

The gene calls are TRBV6-1 and TRBJ1-2; D ambiguous. With 0 bases removed from V and 4 bases from J, the gap between germline ends came to 3 bases. CDR1 and CDR2 (germline): MNHNS, SASEGT. This CDR3 comprises 12 residues. CDR3 sequence: CASSEAFYGYTF. CDR3 coding DNA: TGTGCCAGCAGTGAAGCCTTCTATGGCTACACCTTC.

The genes are TRBV27 and TRBJ2-3; TRBD2 is a possible D gene (6 bases). The V end lost 3 bases, the J end lost 4 bases, and 11 bases lay between the germline ends. CDR3 length: 14 residues. Germline CDR1 MNHEY, CDR2 SMNVEV (reference sequence). DNA of the CDR3: TGTGCCAGCAGTTTTTACGGGAGCCCAGATACGCAGTATTTT. This codes for CASSFYGSPDTQYF.

J is TRBJ2-7 and V is TRBV5-1, with TRBD2 matching 7 bases. This CDR3 is 14 amino acids long. The germline V gene has CDR1 SGHRS and CDR2 YFSETQ. The V segment lost 4 bases and the J segment 2 bases; nucleotides outside the gene matches: 6. CDR3 region: CASSISGYPYEQYF. The DNA of the CDR3 is TGCGCCAGCAGCATTAGCGGGTACCCCTACGAGCAGTACTTC. The full variable domain, in which reference TRBV5-1 and TRBJ2-7 provide the parts outside the CDR3, is KAGVTQTPRYLIKTRGQQVTLSCSPISGHRSVSWYQQTPGQGLQFLFEYFSETQRNKGNFPGRFSGRQFSNSRSEMNVSTLELGDSALYLCASSISGYPYEQYFGPGTRLTVT.

This rearrangement joins TRBV11-2 to TRBJ1-1, with D perhaps TRBD1 (5 bases). The CDR3 extends over 13 amino acids. With 0 bases removed from V and 10 bases from J, the gap between germline ends came to 12 bases. Germline V gene lookup returns CDR1 SGHAT and CDR2 FQNNGV. Here the CDR3 reads CASSLDGDFGAFF. The CDR3 coding sequence is TGTGCCAGCAGCTTAGATGGGGACTTTGGAGCTTTCTTT. Full variable domain (rest looked up from reference TRBV11-2 and TRBJ1-1): EAGVAQSPRYKIIEKRQSVAFWCNPISGHATLYWYQQILGQGPKLLIQFQNNGVVDDSQLPKDRFSAERLKGVDSTLKIQPAKLEDSAVYLCASSLDGDFGAFFGQGTRLTVV.

This clone appeared once. The gene calls are TRBV19 and TRBJ2-3; maybe TRBD2 (5 bases). The CDR3 sequence is 15 residues long. Trimming left V 9 bases short and J 0 bases short, with 16 bases between. Germline CDR1 and CDR2: LNHDA and SQIVND (reference sequence). In DNA, the CDR3 is TGTGCCAGCTGCCCGGGAACCCGGAGCACAGATACGCAGTATTTT. This sequence encodes CASCPGTRSTDTQYF.

The chain has TRBV5-1 and TRBJ1-1; maybe TRBD1 (6 bases). Germline lookup yields CDR1 SGHRS and CDR2 YFSETQ. This CDR3 has 15 residues. With 1 base removed from V and 1 base from J, the gap between germline ends came to 11 bases. The CDR3 DNA is TGCGCCAGCAGCTTGACAGGGCCGGCGAACACTGAAGCTTTCTTT. As protein: CASSLTGPANTEAFF.